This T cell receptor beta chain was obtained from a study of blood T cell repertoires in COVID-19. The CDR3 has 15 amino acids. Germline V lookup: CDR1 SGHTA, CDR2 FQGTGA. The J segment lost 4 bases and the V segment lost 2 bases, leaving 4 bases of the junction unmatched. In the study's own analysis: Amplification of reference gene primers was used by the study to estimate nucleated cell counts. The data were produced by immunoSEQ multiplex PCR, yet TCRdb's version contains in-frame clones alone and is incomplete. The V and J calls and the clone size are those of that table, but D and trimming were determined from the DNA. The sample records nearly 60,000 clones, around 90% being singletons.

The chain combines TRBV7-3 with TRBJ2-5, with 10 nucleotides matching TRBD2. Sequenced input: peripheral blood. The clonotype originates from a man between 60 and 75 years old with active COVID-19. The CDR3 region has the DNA TGTGCCAGCAGCTTAGGGACTAGCGTCGGAGAGACCCAGTACTTC. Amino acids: CASSLGTSVGETQYF.